The rows below give T cell receptor beta chains drawn from one sample of a study of shared clonotypes between healthy human individuals. Only in-frame clones appear in the TCRdb table, and some are missing; sequencing was by immunoSEQ multiplex PCR. The top ten clones hold more than 1.5% of a sample with over 2,000,000 clones, roughly 93% of them seen once. Sequences were obtained from naive CD8+ T cells from PBMCs. These receptor sequences come from a man between 18 and 35 years old in good health. Some clones in this sample may be carry-over from other donors' samples. Each CDR3 is given with its conserved first and last residue. The order of the fields is clone size, D gene, J gene, V gene, CDR3 protein, CDR3 DNA. A D gene is named only where the DNA matches it firmly. Rows give clone size only sometimes, using once, few, many, or a class for an expanded clone.

size: .; D: .; J: TRBJ1-1; V: TRBV6-5; CDR3: CASSYLMGGAVAEAFF; DNA: TGTGCCAGCAGTTACCTAATGGGGGGCGCGGTCGCTGAAGCTTTCTTT
size: once; D: .; J: TRBJ1-1; V: TRBV19; CDR3: CASSILQGREAFF; DNA: TGTGCCAGTAGTATCCTCCAGGGGAGGGAAGCTTTCTTT
size: .; D: .; J: TRBJ2-1; V: TRBV9; CDR3: CASSVGRVGSYNEQFF; DNA: TGTGCCAGCAGCGTAGGTAGGGTTGGCTCCTACAATGAGCAGTTCTTC
size: .; D: TRBD1; J: TRBJ2-7; V: TRBV7-3; CDR3: CASSLGTALGEQYF; DNA: TGTGCCAGCAGCTTGGGGACAGCTCTGGGGGAGCAGTACTTC
size: .; D: .; J: TRBJ2-2; V: TRBV15; CDR3: CATSRGGPWGENTGELFF; DNA: TGTGCCACCAGCAGAGGAGGGCCCTGGGGGGAAAACACCGGGGAGCTGTTTTTT
size: .; D: .; J: TRBJ1-2; V: TRBV7-9; CDR3: CASSNDVDVPLANYGYTF; DNA: TGTGCCAGCAGCAATGATGTGGACGTACCCCTAGCTAACTATGGCTACACCTTC
size: .; D: .; J: TRBJ2-3; V: TRBV9; CDR3: CASSVAGVRTDTQYF; DNA: TGTGCCAGCAGCGTAGCCGGGGTGCGCACAGATACGCAGTATTTT
size: few; D: .; J: TRBJ1-1; V: TRBV29-1; CDR3: CSVFTRGDTEAFF; DNA: TGCAGCGTTTTTACGCGGGGGGACACTGAAGCTTTCTTT
size: .; D: TRBD1; J: TRBJ2-1; V: TRBV5-1; CDR3: CASRPDRERVGSYNEQFF; DNA: TGCGCCAGCAGACCGGACAGGGAGCGGGTAGGCTCCTACAATGAGCAGTTCTTC
size: .; D: .; J: TRBJ2-7; V: TRBV15; CDR3: CATSRDPDGTAYEQYF; DNA: TGTGCCACCAGCAGAGATCCGGACGGAACCGCCTACGAGCAGTACTTC
size: .; D: TRBD1; J: TRBJ1-2; V: TRBV28; CDR3: CASSHRDRTYGYTF; DNA: TGTGCCAGCAGCCACCGGGACAGGACCTATGGCTACACCTTC
size: .; D: .; J: TRBJ2-7; V: TRBV5-1; CDR3: CASSLTGRGRFYEQYF; DNA: TGCGCCAGCAGCCTTACGGGGAGGGGGCGCTTCTACGAGCAGTACTTC
size: .; D: TRBD2; J: TRBJ2-3; V: TRBV5-6; CDR3: CASSPSGRARDTQYF; DNA: TGTGCCAGCAGCCCGAGCGGGAGGGCGAGAGATACGCAGTATTTT
size: .; D: TRBD2; J: TRBJ2-5; V: TRBV7-9; CDR3: CASSPRPSGRTLGTQYF; DNA: TGTGCCAGCAGCCCCCGGCCTAGCGGGAGGACGTTGGGGACCCAGTACTTC
size: .; D: .; J: TRBJ2-5; V: TRBV25-1; CDR3: CASSELSEQETQYF; DNA: TGTGCCAGCAGTGAACTTAGCGAGCAAGAGACCCAGTACTTC
size: .; D: .; J: TRBJ1-5; V: TRBV4-1; CDR3: CASSHRAASNQPQHF; DNA: TGCGCCAGCAGTCATAGGGCCGCTAGCAATCAGCCCCAGCATTTT
size: .; D: .; J: TRBJ2-3; V: TRBV15; CDR3: CATSSRQAVQDTQYF; DNA: TGTGCCACCAGCAGCCGACAGGCGGTTCAGGATACGCAGTATTTT
size: .; D: .; J: TRBJ2-1; V: TRBV19; CDR3: CASSLATDSYNEQFF; DNA: TGTGCCAGTAGTTTAGCGACAGACTCCTACAATGAGCAGTTCTTC
size: .; D: TRBD1; J: TRBJ1-2; V: TRBV27; CDR3: CASASTGANYGYTF; DNA: TGTGCCAGCGCTTCAACAGGGGCTAACTATGGCTACACCTTC
size: .; D: .; J: TRBJ2-7; V: TRBV28; CDR3: CASSWTWTDEQYF; DNA: TGTGCCAGCTCTTGGACATGGACGGACGAGCAGTACTTC
size: .; D: TRBD1; J: TRBJ2-7; V: TRBV28; CDR3: CASSFGTGVAYEQYF; DNA: TGTGCCAGCAGTTTTGGGACAGGAGTCGCCTACGAGCAGTACTTC
size: .; D: TRBD1; J: TRBJ1-2; V: TRBV29-1; CDR3: CSVERQGVDYGYTF; DNA: TGCAGCGTTGAAAGGCAGGGGGTGGACTATGGCTACACCTTC
size: .; D: TRBD2; J: TRBJ2-1; V: TRBV2; CDR3: CASVTSGSLDEQFF; DNA: TGTGCCAGCGTCACTAGCGGGAGTCTTGATGAGCAGTTCTTC
size: few; D: TRBD2; J: TRBJ2-7; V: TRBV6-5; CDR3: CASSYNSGRAVLQYF; DNA: TGTGCCAGCAGTTACAATAGCGGGAGGGCCGTGTTGCAGTACTTC
size: .; D: TRBD2; J: TRBJ2-7; V: TRBV29-1; CDR3: CSVREAGSSIEQYF; DNA: TGCAGCGTTCGAGAAGCGGGATCGTCCATCGAGCAGTACTTC
size: .; D: .; J: TRBJ1-5; V: TRBV15; CDR3: CATGTAYSNQPQHF; DNA: TGTGCCACCGGGACGGCGTATAGCAATCAGCCCCAGCATTTT
size: .; D: .; J: TRBJ2-1; V: TRBV27; CDR3: CASVQGHYNEQFF; DNA: TGTGCCAGTGTACAGGGTCACTACAATGAGCAGTTCTTC
size: .; D: .; J: TRBJ2-7; V: TRBV10-1; CDR3: CASSVGQNYEQYF; DNA: TGCGCCAGCAGTGTGGGACAAAACTACGAGCAGTACTTC
size: .; D: TRBD2; J: TRBJ2-1; V: TRBV7-9; CDR3: CASSLSRLAGDEQFF; DNA: TGTGCCAGCAGCTTATCGCGACTAGCGGGAGATGAGCAGTTCTTC
size: .; D: .; J: TRBJ1-2; V: TRBV6-1; CDR3: CASTKESHVYTF; DNA: TGTGCCAGCACCAAGGAAAGCCATGTCTACACCTTC
size: .; D: .; J: TRBJ2-7; V: TRBV6-5; CDR3: CASSSGVISYEQYF; DNA: TGTGCCAGCAGTTCAGGTGTGATTTCCTACGAGCAGTACTTC
size: .; D: TRBD1; J: TRBJ2-7; V: TRBV28; CDR3: CASSSGQKKYEQYF; DNA: TGTGCCAGCAGTTCGGGACAGAAAAAGTACGAGCAGTACTTC
size: .; D: .; J: TRBJ2-2; V: TRBV23-1; CDR3: CASSHEDSANTGELFF; DNA: TGCGCCAGCAGTCACGAGGACAGTGCGAACACCGGGGAGCTGTTTTTT
size: .; D: TRBD2; J: TRBJ2-1; V: TRBV9; CDR3: CASSATGTNYNEQFF; DNA: TGTGCCAGCAGCGCAACCGGGACTAACTACAATGAGCAGTTCTTC
size: .; D: .; J: TRBJ2-7; V: TRBV5-6; CDR3: CASSLYDSYEQYF; DNA: TGTGCCAGCAGCTTGTATGACAGCTACGAGCAGTACTTC
size: .; D: .; J: TRBJ2-1; V: TRBV28; CDR3: CASNPERISGLFYNEQFF; DNA: TGTGCCAGCAACCCCGAGCGGATTAGCGGCTTATTCTACAATGAGCAGTTCTTC
size: .; D: .; J: TRBJ2-1; V: TRBV13; CDR3: CASSPPASYNEQFF; DNA: TGTGCCAGCAGCCCACCGGCCTCCTACAATGAGCAGTTCTTC
size: once; D: .; J: TRBJ2-2; V: TRBV5-4; CDR3: CASSPEFRREYTGELFF; DNA: TGTGCCAGCAGCCCCGAATTCCGTAGGGAGTACACCGGGGAGCTGTTTTTT
size: .; D: .; J: TRBJ1-2; V: TRBV18; CDR3: CASSPPRLVYGYTF; DNA: TGTGCCAGCTCACCACCCCGGTTAGTCTATGGCTACACCTTC
size: once; D: TRBD2; J: TRBJ2-3; V: TRBV9; CDR3: CASSLSGRTDTQYF; DNA: TGTGCCAGCAGCTTGAGCGGGAGGACAGATACGCAGTATTTT
size: .; D: .; J: TRBJ2-7; V: TRBV27; CDR3: CASSPSLAKNYEQYF; DNA: TGTGCCAGCAGCCCGTCTCTAGCCAAAAACTACGAGCAGTACTTC
size: .; D: .; J: TRBJ2-2; V: TRBV7-9; CDR3: CASSSNPTVRTGELFF; DNA: TGTGCCAGCAGCTCAAACCCGACGGTGAGGACCGGGGAGCTGTTTTTT
size: .; D: TRBD2; J: TRBJ2-3; V: TRBV27; CDR3: CASSLFLGAGGSLDTQYF; DNA: TGTGCCAGCAGTTTATTTTTGGGAGCGGGAGGTTCATTAGATACGCAGTATTTT
size: .; D: .; J: TRBJ1-4; V: TRBV4-3; CDR3: CASSQVPAGTLGEKLFF; DNA: TGCGCCAGCAGCCAGGTCCCCGCCGGGACACTGGGGGAAAAACTGTTTTTT
size: .; D: TRBD2; J: TRBJ2-5; V: TRBV25-1; CDR3: CASSEWTTDGGVETQYF; DNA: TGTGCCAGCAGTGAATGGACCACCGACGGGGGGGTCGAGACCCAGTACTTC
size: .; D: .; J: TRBJ2-4; V: TRBV27; CDR3: CASSLNLDSADIQYF; DNA: TGTGCCAGCAGTTTAAATCTGGATTCCGCGGACATTCAGTACTTC
size: few; D: .; J: TRBJ1-5; V: TRBV5-1; CDR3: CAEDGPQHF; DNA: TGCGCAGAGGACGGGCCCCAGCATTTT
size: .; D: .; J: TRBJ2-7; V: TRBV27; CDR3: CASSSTPGWAYEQYF; DNA: TGTGCCAGCAGTTCTACCCCAGGGTGGGCCTACGAGCAGTACTTC
size: once; D: .; J: TRBJ1-3; V: TRBV9; CDR3: CASSVDPGTVSGNTIYF; DNA: TGTGCCAGCAGCGTAGATCCCGGGACGGTCTCTGGAAACACCATATATTTT